Below, one T cell receptor (beta chain) is given with its context. Its antigen is currently unknown. The sample belongs to a study of a mutant IDH1 vaccine in newly diagnosed glioma. As for the study in general: Vaccine administration was initiated 4-6 weeks following radiotherapy alone, or with temozolomide cycles. Of the patients given treatment, approximately 60% were male and approximately 38% were female, and a mean age of around 41 years was recorded. Study-wide points: There were vaccine-induced immune responses in just over 90% of the patients.

Time point defined: week 23, last vaccination. Doses consisted of 300 ug of mutant IDH1 20-mer peptide each, paired with topical imiquimod. The CDR3 consists of 14 residues. Germline V CDR1 and CDR2: SNHLY, FYNNEI. Between the trimmed V and J ends, which lost 3 bases and 5 bases, there was a span of 11 bases. This table comes from immunoSEQ multiplex PCR, and its TCRdb copy is limited to in-frame clones, with some not included. The sample has roughly 52,000 clones, 75% to 85% seen once. This TCR derives from a middle-aged man with glioma. Sequencing was performed on PBMCs, taken from a glioma patient whose treatment included an IDH1 peptide vaccine. The V call is TRBV2, the J call TRBJ1-5; D is unclear. Here the CDR3 reads CASSDQITDQPQHF. In DNA, the CDR3 is TGTGCCAGCAGTGACCAGATAACTGATCAGCCCCAGCATTTT.